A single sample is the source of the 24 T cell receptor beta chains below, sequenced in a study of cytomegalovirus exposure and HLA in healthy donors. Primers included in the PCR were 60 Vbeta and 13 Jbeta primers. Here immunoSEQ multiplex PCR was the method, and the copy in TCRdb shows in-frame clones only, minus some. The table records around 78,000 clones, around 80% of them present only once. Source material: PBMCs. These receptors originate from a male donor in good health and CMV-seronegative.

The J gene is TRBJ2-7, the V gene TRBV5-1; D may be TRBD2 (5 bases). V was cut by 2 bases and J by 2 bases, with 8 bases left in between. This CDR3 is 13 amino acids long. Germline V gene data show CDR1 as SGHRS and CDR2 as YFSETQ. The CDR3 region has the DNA TGCGCCAGCAGCTTAACCGGGACCTACGAGCAGTACTTC. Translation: CASSLTGTYEQYF.

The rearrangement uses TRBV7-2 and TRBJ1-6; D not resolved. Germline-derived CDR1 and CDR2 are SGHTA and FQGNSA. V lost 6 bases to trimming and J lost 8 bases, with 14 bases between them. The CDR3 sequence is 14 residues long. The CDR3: CASRPQLGDSPLHF. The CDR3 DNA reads TGTGCCAGCAGACCACAGCTTGGCGATTCACCCCTCCACTTT.

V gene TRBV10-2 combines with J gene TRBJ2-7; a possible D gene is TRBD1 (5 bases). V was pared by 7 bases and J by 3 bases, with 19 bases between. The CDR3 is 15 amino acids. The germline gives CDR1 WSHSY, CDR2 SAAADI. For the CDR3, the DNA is TGCGCCAGCATTAGGGGAATAGGACCTAGCTACGAGCAGTACTTC. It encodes CASIRGIGPSYEQYF.

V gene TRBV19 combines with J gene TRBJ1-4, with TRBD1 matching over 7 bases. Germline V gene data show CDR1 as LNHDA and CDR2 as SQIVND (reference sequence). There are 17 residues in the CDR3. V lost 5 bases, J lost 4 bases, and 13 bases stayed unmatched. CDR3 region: CASSEGGGGAGNEKLFF. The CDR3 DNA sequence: TGTGCCAGTAGTGAAGGCGGAGGGGGCGCGGGTAATGAAAAACTGTTTTTT.

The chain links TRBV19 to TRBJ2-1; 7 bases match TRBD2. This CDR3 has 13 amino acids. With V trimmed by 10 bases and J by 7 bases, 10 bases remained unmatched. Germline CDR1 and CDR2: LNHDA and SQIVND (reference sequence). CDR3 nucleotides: TGTGCCACGCTGAGCTTAGCGGGTAATGAGCAGTTCTTC. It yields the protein CATLSLAGNEQFF.

In DNA, the CDR3 is TGCGCCAGCAGCTGGGGTGCAGGGGCGGGGAACACTGAAGCTTTCTTT. This translates into CASSWGAGAGNTEAFF. The rearrangement joins TRBV5-1 to TRBJ1-1; maybe TRBD1 (6 bases). CDR3 length equals 16 residues. The V and J ends lost 3 bases and 1 base respectively, with 16 bases between them. Germline assignment: CDR1 SGHRS and CDR2 YFSETQ.

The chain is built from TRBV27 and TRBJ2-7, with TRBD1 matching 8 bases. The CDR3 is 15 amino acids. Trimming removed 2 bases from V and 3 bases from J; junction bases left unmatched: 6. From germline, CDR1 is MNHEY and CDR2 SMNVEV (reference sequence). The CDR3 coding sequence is TGTGCCAGCAGTTTAGCCAACAGGGGGAGCTACGAGCAGTACTTC. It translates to CASSLANRGSYEQYF.

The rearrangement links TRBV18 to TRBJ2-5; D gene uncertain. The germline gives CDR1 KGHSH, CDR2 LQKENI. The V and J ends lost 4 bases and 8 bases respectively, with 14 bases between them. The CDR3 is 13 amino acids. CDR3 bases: TGTGCCAGCTCACAGGTTGCAGACACCACCCAGTACTTC. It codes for CASSQVADTTQYF.

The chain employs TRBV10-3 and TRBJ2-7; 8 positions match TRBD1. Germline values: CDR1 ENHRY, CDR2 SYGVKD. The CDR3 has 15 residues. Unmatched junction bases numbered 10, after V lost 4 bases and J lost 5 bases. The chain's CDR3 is CAISGATGGPDEQYF. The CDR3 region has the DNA TGTGCCATCAGTGGCGCTACAGGGGGACCGGACGAGCAGTACTTC.

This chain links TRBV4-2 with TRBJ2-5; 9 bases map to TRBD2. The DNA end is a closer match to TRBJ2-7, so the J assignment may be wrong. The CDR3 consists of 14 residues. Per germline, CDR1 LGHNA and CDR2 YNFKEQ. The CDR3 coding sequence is TGTGCCAGCAGCCACGCGGGAGGGCCGTCCGAGCAGTACTTC. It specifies CASSHAGGPSEQYF.

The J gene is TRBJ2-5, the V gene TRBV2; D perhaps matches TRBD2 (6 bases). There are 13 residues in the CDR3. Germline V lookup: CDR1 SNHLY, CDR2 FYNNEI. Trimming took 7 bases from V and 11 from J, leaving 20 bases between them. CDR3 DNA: TGTGCCAGCATGGTAGATGTGGGCCGGGAGCAGTACTTC. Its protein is CASMVDVGREQYF.

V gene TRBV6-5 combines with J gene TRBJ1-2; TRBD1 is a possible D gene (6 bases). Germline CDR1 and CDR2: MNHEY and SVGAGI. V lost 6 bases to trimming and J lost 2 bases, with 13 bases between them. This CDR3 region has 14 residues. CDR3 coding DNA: TGTGCCAGCAGCATGACAGGCCCCAACTATGGCTACACCTTC. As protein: CASSMTGPNYGYTF.

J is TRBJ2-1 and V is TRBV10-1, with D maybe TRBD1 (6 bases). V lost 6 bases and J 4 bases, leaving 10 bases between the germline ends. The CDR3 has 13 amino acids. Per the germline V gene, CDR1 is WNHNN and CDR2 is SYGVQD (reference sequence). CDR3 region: CASSPDRYNEQFF. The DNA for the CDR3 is TGCGCCAGCAGCCCAGACAGGTACAATGAGCAGTTCTTC.

Here the CDR3 DNA reads TGTGCCAGCAGTGTAGAGGGCCGAAACTACGAGCAGTACTTC. Translating gives CASSVEGRNYEQYF. The chain employs TRBV2 and TRBJ2-7, with D tentatively TRBD2 (5 bases). Germline V gives CDR1 SNHLY, CDR2 FYNNEI. The CDR3 is made up of 14 amino acids. Trimming cost V 4 bases and J 3 bases, with 13 bases left between them.

As DNA, the CDR3 is TGTGCCAGCGAAGACAGGGGGCTAACTGAAGCTTTCTTT. This encodes CASEDRGLTEAFF. V usage is TRBV18 and J usage is TRBJ1-1, with 10 bases aligning to TRBD1. V lost 8 bases to trimming and J lost 5 bases; unmatched junction nucleotides: 5. The CDR3 runs 13 residues. The germline V gene has CDR1 KGHSH and CDR2 LQKENI.

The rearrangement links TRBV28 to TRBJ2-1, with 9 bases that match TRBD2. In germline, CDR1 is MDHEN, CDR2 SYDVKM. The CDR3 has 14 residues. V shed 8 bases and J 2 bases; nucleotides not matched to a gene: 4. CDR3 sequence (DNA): TGTGCCAGCCTTAGCGGGAGTCCCTACAATGAGCAGTTCTTC. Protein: CASLSGSPYNEQFF.

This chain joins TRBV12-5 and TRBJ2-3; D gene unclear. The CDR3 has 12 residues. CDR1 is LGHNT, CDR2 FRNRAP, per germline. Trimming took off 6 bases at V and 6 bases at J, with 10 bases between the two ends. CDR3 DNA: TGTGCTAGTGGCGGCGGTCTGGATACGCAGTATTTT. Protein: CASGGGLDTQYF.

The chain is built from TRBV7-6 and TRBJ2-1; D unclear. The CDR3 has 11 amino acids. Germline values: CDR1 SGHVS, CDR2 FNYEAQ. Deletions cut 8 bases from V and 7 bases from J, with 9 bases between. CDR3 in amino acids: CASAGRNEQFF. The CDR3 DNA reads TGTGCCAGCGCAGGAAGGAATGAGCAGTTCTTC.

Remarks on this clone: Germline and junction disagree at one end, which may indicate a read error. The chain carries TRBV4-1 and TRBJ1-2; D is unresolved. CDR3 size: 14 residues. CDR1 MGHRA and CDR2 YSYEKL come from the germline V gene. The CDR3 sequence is CASSQGVEGYGYAF. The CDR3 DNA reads TGCGCCAGCAGCCAAGGAGTTGAGGGCTATGGCTACGCCTTC.

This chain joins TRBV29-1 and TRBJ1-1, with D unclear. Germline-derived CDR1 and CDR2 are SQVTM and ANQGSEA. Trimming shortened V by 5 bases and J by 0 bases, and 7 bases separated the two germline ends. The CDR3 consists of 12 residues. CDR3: CSVKLLNTEAFF. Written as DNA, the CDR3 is TGCAGCGTTAAGCTCTTGAACACTGAAGCTTTCTTT.

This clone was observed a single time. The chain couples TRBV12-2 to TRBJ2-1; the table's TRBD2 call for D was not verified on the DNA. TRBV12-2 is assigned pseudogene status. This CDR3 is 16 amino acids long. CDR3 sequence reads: CASRNEWTSVCNEQFF. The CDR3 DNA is TGTGCAAGTCGCAACGAGTGGACTAGCGTCTGCAATGAGCAGTTCTTC.

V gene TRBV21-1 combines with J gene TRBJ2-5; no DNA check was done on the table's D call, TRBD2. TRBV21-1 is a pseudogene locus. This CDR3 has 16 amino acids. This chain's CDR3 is CASSNWGEGLQETQYF. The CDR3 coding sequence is TGTGCCAGCAGCAACTGGGGGGAAGGGTTACAAGAGACCCAGTACTTC.

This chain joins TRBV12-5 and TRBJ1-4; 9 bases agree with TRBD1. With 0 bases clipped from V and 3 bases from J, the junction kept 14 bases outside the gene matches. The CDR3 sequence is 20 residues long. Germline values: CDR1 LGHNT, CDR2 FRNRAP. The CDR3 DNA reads TGTGCTAGTGGTTTGGTAAGGGGGGACAGGGAAAATATGGCTAATGAAAAACTGTTTTTT. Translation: CASGLVRGDRENMANEKLFF.

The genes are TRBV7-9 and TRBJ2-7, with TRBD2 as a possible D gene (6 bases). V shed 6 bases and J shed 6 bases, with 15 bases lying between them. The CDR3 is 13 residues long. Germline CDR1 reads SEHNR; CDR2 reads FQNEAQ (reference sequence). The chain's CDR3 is CASRDGTRGEQYF. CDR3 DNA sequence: TGTGCCAGCAGGGATGGGACTCGCGGCGAGCAGTACTTC.